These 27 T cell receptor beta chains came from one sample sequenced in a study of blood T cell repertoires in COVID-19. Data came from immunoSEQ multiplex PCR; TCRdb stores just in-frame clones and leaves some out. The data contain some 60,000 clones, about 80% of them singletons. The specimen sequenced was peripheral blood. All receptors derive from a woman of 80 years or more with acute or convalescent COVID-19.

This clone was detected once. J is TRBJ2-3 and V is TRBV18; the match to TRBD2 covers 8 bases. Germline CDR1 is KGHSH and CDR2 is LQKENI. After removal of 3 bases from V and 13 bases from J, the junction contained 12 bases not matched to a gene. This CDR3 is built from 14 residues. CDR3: CASSPAGGPNPEYF. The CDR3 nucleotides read TGTGCCAGCTCACCTGCGGGGGGCCCGAACCCGGAGTATTTT.

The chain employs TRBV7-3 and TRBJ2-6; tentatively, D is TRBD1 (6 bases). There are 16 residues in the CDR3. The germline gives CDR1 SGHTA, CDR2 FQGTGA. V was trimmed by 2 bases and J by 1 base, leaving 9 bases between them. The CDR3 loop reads CASSLATGSGANVLTF. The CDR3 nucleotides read TGTGCCAGCAGCTTAGCTACAGGGTCTGGGGCCAACGTCCTGACTTTC.

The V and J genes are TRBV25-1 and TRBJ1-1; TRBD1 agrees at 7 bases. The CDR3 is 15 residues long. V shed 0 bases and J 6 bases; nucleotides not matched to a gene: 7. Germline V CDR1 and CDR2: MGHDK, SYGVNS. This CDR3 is CASSEYLGGSSEAFF. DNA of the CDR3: TGTGCCAGCAGTGAATATCTAGGGGGCTCCTCTGAAGCTTTCTTT.

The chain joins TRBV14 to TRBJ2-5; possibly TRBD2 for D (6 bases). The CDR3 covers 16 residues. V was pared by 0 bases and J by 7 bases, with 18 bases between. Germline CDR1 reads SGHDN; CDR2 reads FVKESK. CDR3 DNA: TGTGCCAGCAGCCAAGAGAGGGCCGGGGGTTTTTGGACCCAGTACTTC. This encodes CASSQERAGGFWTQYF.

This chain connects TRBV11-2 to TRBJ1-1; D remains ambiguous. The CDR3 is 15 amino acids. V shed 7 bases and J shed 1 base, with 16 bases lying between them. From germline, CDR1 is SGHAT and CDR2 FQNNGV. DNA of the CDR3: TGTGCCAGCACCCCGAAGTGGGCGGGGAACACTGAAGCTTTCTTT. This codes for CASTPKWAGNTEAFF.

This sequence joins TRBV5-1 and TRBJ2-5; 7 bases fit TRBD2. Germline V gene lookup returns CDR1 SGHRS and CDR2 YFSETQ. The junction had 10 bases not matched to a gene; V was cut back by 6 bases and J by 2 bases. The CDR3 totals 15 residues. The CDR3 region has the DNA TGCGCCAGCACCGCCGTGGGGGGAGGGCAAGAGACCCAGTACTTC. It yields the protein CASTAVGGGQETQYF.

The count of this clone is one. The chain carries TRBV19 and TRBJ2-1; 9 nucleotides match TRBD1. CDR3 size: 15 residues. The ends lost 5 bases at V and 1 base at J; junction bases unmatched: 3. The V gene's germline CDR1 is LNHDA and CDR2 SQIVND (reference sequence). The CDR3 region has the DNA TGTGCCAGTAGTCGAGGACAGGGGTCCTACAATGAGCAGTTCTTC. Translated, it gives CASSRGQGSYNEQFF.

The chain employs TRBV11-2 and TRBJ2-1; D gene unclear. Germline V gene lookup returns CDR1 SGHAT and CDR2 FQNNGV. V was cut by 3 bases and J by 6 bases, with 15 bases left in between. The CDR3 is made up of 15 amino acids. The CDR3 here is CASSFPYEDSNEQFF. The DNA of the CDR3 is TGTGCCAGCAGCTTCCCGTACGAGGATTCCAATGAGCAGTTCTTC. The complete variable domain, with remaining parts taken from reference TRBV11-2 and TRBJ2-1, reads EAGVAQSPRYKIIEKRQSVAFWCNPISGHATLYWYQQILGQGPKLLIQFQNNGVVDDSQLPKDRFSAERLKGVDSTLKIQPAKLEDSAVYLCASSFPYEDSNEQFFGPGTRLTVL.

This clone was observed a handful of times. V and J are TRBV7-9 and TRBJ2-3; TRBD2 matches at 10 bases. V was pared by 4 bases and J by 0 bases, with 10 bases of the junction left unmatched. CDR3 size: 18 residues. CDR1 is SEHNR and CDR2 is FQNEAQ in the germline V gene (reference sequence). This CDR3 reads CASSWTSGPLTSTDTQYF. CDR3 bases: TGTGCCAGCAGCTGGACTAGCGGCCCACTAACAAGCACAGATACGCAGTATTTT.

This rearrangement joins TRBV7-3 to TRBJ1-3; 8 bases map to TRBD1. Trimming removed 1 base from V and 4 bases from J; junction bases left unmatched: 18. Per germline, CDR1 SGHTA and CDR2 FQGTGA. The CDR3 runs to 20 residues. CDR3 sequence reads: CASSLIGVPTGAKRGNTIYF. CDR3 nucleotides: TGTGCCAGCAGCTTAATTGGGGTTCCGACAGGGGCCAAAAGAGGAAACACCATATATTTT.

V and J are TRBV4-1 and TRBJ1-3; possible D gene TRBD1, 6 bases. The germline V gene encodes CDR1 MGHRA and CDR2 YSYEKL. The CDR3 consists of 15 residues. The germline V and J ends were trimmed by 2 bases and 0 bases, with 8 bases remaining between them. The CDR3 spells CASSQRGISGNTIYF. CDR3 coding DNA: TGCGCCAGCAGCCAAAGGGGGATCTCTGGAAACACCATATATTTT.

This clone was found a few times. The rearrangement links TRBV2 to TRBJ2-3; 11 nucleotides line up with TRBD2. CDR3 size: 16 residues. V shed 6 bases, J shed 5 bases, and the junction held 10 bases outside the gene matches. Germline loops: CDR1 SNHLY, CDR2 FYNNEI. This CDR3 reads CASSPTSGSRVDTQYF. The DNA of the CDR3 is TGTGCCAGCAGCCCAACTAGCGGGAGTCGGGTAGATACGCAGTATTTT.

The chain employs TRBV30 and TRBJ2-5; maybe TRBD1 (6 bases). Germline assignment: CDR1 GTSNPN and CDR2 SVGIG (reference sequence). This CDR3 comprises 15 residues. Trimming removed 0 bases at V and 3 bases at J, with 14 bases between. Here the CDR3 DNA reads TGTGCCTGGAGTGTACGGGGCAGGGGAAAAGAGACCCAGTACTTC. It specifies CAWSVRGRGKETQYF.

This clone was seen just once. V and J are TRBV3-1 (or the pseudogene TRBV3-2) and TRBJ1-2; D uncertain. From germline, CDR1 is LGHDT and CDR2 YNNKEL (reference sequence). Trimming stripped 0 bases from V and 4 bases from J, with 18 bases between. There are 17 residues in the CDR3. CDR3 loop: CASSQDLPGGYGYGYTF. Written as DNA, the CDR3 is TGTGCCAGCAGCCAAGATCTTCCAGGAGGATATGGCTATGGCTACACCTTC.

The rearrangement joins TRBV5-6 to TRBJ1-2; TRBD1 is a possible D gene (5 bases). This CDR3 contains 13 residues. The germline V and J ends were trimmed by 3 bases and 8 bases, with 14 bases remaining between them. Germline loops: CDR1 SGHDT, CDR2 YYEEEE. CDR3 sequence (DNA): TGTGCCAGCAGCTCCTTCAGGGTAGGAGGCTACACCTTC. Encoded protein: CASSSFRVGGYTF.

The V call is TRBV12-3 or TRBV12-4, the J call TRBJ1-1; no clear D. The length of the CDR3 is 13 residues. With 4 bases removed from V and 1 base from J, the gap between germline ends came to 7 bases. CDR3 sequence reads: CASSSTENTEAFF. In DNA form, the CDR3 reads TGTGCCAGCAGTTCTACCGAGAACACTGAAGCTTTCTTT.

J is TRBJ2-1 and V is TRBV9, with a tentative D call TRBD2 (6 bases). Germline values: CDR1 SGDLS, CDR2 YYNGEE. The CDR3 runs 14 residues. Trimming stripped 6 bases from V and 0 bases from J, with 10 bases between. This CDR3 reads CASNREYSYNEQFF. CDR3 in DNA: TGTGCCAGCAACCGGGAGTACTCCTACAATGAGCAGTTCTTC.

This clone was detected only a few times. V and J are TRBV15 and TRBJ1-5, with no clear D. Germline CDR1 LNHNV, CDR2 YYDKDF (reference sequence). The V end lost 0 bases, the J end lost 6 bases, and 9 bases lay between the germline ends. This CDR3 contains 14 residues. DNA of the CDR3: TGTGCCACCAGCAGAGATCTGACGGGTCAGCCCCAGCATTTT. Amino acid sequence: CATSRDLTGQPQHF.

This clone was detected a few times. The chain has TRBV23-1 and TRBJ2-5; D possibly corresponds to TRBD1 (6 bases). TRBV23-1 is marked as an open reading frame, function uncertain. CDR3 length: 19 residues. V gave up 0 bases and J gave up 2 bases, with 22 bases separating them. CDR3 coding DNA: TGCGCCAGCAGTCAATCGATGGATGACAGGTCCGTAAAACAAGAGACCCAGTACTTC. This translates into CASSQSMDDRSVKQETQYF.

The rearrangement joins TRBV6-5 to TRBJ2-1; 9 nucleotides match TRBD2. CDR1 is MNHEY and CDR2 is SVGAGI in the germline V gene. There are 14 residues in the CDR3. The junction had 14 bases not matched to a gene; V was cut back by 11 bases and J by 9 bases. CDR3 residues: CASEGTSSSTEQFF. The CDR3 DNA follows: TGTGCCTCAGAGGGGACTAGCTCCTCCACTGAGCAGTTCTTC.

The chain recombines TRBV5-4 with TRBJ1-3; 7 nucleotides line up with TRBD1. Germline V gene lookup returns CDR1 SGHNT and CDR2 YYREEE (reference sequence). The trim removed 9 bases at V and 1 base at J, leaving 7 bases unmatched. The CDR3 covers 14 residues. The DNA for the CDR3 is TGTGCCATCACAAAGGGGGCGTCTGGAAACACCATATATTTT. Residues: CAITKGASGNTIYF.

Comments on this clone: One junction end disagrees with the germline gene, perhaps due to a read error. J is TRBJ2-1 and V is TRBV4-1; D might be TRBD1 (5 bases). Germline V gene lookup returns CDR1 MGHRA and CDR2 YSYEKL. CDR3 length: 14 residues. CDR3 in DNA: TGCGCCAGCAGCCAACTCCAGGGTCTAATGCATGGGATCTTC. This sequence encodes CASSQLQGLMHGIF.

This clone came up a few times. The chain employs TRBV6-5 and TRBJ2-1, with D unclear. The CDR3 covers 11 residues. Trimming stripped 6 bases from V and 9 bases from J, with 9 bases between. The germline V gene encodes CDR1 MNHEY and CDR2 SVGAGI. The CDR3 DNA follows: TGTGCCAGCAGGTCCCTCGGTGAGCAGTTCTTC. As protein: CASRSLGEQFF.

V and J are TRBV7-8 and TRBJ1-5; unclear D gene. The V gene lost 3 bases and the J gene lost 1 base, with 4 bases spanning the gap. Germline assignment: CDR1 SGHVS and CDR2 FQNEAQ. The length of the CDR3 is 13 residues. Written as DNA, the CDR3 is TGTGCCAGCAGCTTGAGCAGCAATCAGCCCCAGCATTTT. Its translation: CASSLSSNQPQHF.

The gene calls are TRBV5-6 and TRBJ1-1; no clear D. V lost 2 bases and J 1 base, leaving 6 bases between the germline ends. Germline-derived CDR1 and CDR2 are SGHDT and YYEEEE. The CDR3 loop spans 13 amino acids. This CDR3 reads CASSFQANTEAFF. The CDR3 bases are TGTGCCAGCAGCTTTCAGGCGAACACTGAAGCTTTCTTT.

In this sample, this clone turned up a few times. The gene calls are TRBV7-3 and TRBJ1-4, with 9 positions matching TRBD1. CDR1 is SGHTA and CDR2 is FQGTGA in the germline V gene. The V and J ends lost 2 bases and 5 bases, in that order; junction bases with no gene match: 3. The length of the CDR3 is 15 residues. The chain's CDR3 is CASSLSGTGNEKLFF. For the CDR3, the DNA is TGTGCCAGCAGCTTATCAGGGACAGGGAATGAAAAACTGTTTTTT.

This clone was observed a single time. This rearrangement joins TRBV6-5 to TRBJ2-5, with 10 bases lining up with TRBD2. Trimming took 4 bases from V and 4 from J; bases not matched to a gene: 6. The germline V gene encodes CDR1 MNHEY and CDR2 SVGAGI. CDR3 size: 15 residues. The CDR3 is CASSSGLAALETQYF. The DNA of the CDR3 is TGTGCCAGCAGTTCCGGACTAGCGGCCTTAGAGACCCAGTACTTC.